This T cell receptor beta chain stems from a study of Ad26.COV2.S vaccination and SARS-CoV-2 variants. The CDR3 sequence is 14 residues long. Germline CDR1 reads SGHAT; CDR2 reads FQDESV (reference sequence). The junction had 4 bases not matched to a gene; V was cut back by 4 bases and J by 2 bases. Treatment described: approximately 18 received Ad26.COV2.S at low or high dose, single or two shots; 5 received placebo; per-sample allocation not given. Sampling took place 63 days after the first vaccine or placebo injection. Sequencing used immunoSEQ multiplex PCR; TCRdb keeps in-frame clones, though not all of them. This table has around 300,000 clones, 70% to 90% appearing once.

This chain links TRBV11-1 with TRBJ2-5; 7 bases map to TRBD1. The source of this sequence is a person between 18 and 65 years old who received the Ad26.COV2.S COVID-19 vaccine or a placebo. The material sequenced was peripheral blood, taken in a trial of Ad26.COV2.S vaccine versus placebo. CDR3 protein: CASSSTGDQETQYF. The CDR3 coding sequence is TGTGCCAGCAGCTCTACAGGGGATCAAGAGACCCAGTACTTC.